This is a list of T cell receptor beta chains from one sample in a study of T cell repertoires in cytomegalovirus infection. TCRdb independently ran MiXCR on the reads; one entry per CDR3 protein. This sample has around 330,000 distinct CDR3 sequences; 15% to 20% occur once, and the top ten carry around 12%. Input material: PBMCs. Receptors originate from a human donor in good health (CMV status not recorded). Some clones in this sample may be carry-over from other donors' samples. The CDR3 runs from the conserved cysteine through the conserved F or W. D genes are given only for firm matches. A row's size may be missing; if present it is once, few, many or a size class.

d_call,j_call,v_call,clone_size,cdr3_nt,cdr3_aa
.,TRBJ2-2,TRBV28,few,TGTGCCAGCAGTTTGCCGGCCGGCAGCAACACCGGGGAGCTGTTTTTT,CASSLPAGSNTGELFF
.,TRBJ2-5,TRBV7-9,many,TGTGCCAGCAGCTCACCAGAACTCCAAGAGACCCAGTACTTC,CASSSPELQETQYF
TRBD1,TRBJ2-3,TRBV7-2,many,TGTGCCAGCAGCCAAGGGGGGCAGGGGGCTGCAGATACGCAGTATTTT,CASSQGGQGAADTQYF
.,TRBJ1-5,TRBV12-3/TRBV12-4,many,TGTGCCAGCAGTTTGCAAGGGAATCAGCCCCAGCATTTT,CASSLQGNQPQHF
TRBD1,TRBJ1-6,TRBV20-1,few,TGCAGTGCTAGCCTCAGGACAGGCGAGGGTTCACCCCTCCACTTT,CSASLRTGEGSPLHF
.,TRBJ2-1,TRBV2,.,TGTGCCAGCAGTGAAGAGGGAGCGGTAACGAACAATGAGCAGTTCTTC,CASSEEGAVTNNEQFF
.,TRBJ2-3,TRBV20-1,once,TGCAGTACAGGGACCGATAGCACAGATACGCAGTATTTT,CSTGTDSTDTQYF
.,TRBJ2-5,TRBV5-6,.,TGTGCCAGCAGCCGGGCCTCCTCCTCGGAGACCCAGTACTTC,CASSRASSSETQYF
.,TRBJ2-5,TRBV5-1,.,TGCGCCAGCAGCCAAATACTCCGCGAGGGAGAGACCCAGTACTTC,CASSQILREGETQYF
TRBD1,TRBJ1-5,TRBV6-1,few,TGTGCCAGCTCCCGGGGGACAGGTGACAATCAGCCCCAGCATTTT,CASSRGTGDNQPQHF
.,TRBJ1-5,TRBV4-3,.,TGCGCCAGCAGCCAGGACATTGATCAGCCCCAGCATTTT,CASSQDIDQPQHF
.,TRBJ1-2,TRBV18,.,TGTGCCAGCTCACCTACGGACATGGCGGGATATGGCTACACCTTC,CASSPTDMAGYGYTF
.,TRBJ2-3,TRBV6-5,.,TGTGCCAGCAAGAACCTAGACCCCACAGATACGCAGTATTTT,CASKNLDPTDTQYF
.,TRBJ1-2,TRBV12-3/TRBV12-4,few,TGTGCCAGCAGCCGAAGCCGGGATGGCTACACCTTC,CASSRSRDGYTF
TRBD2,TRBJ2-3,TRBV27,.,TGTGCCAGCAGTTTCCTAGCGGGGGCCATATCCTACACAGATACGCAGTATTTT,CASSFLAGAISYTDTQYF
.,TRBJ1-5,TRBV12-3/TRBV12-4,.,TGTGCCAGCAGTCCAAACTCGGGGAGCAATCAGCCCCAGCATTTT,CASSPNSGSNQPQHF
.,TRBJ1-2,TRBV7-2,many,TGTGCCAGCAGCTTAGTCTTTCTTGGGGGGAACTATGGCTACACCTTC,CASSLVFLGGNYGYTF
.,TRBJ1-4,TRBV28,.,TGTGCCAGCAGTTTACTAACCGGGACCGCAGTCGAAAAACTGTTTTTT,CASSLLTGTAVEKLFF
TRBD2,TRBJ2-7,TRBV10-3,.,TGTGCCATCAGTGAGTTAGGAGCGGGGGGAACAATTTCCTACGAGCAGTACTTC,CAISELGAGGTISYEQYF
TRBD1,TRBJ2-7,TRBV2,.,TGTGCCAGCAGTGAACAGGGGGCGCACATAGGCGAGCAGTACTTC,CASSEQGAHIGEQYF
.,TRBJ1-4,TRBV5-1,.,TGCGCCAGCAGCTTGGGCTCGGAAACTAATGAAAAACTGTTTTTT,CASSLGSETNEKLFF
TRBD2,TRBJ2-5,TRBV5-4,few,TGTGCCAGCAGAGCGGGACTAATCCAAGAGACCCAGTACTTC,CASRAGLIQETQYF
.,TRBJ2-7,TRBV28,few,TGTGCCAGCAGTAGGAACAGCTACTACGAGCAGTACTTC,CASSRNSYYEQYF
.,TRBJ1-1,TRBV7-8,many,TGTGCCAGCAGCTACGGGAGGGGGGGGGCTCACGGCACTGAAGCTTTCTTT,CASSYGRGGAHGTEAFF
.,TRBJ2-5,TRBV6-1,few,TGTGCCAGCAGTTCAACTCCCCGGGGGGAGACCCAGTACTTC,CASSSTPRGETQYF
.,TRBJ1-6,TRBV7-9,many,TGTGCCAGCAGTCCACAGCTTAATTCACCCCTCCACTTT,CASSPQLNSPLHF
TRBD1,TRBJ2-7,TRBV20-1,.,TGCAGTGCCCCACCGACAGGGAGCTCCTACGAGCAGTACTTC,CSAPPTGSSYEQYF
.,TRBJ1-5,TRBV7-2,many,TGTGCCAGCAGCTTACCGGACCCCGGATGGCCCCAGCATTTT,CASSLPDPGWPQHF
.,TRBJ2-3,TRBV20-1,.,TGCAGTGCTAGGATATGGGAAAACACAGATACGCAGTATTTT,CSARIWENTDTQYF
.,TRBJ2-7,TRBV7-2,many,TGTGCCAGCAGCTTAGACGGGGTGGGCGAGCAGTACTTC,CASSLDGVGEQYF
TRBD2,TRBJ2-1,TRBV15,.,TGTGCCACCAGCAGAGATCGGGGGGGCCCGGAACAGAATGAGCAGTTCTTC,CATSRDRGGPEQNEQFF
.,TRBJ2-3,TRBV9,few,TGTGCCAGCAGCGTAGTGGCACTCCTTTACACAGATACGCAGTATTTT,CASSVVALLYTDTQYF
.,TRBJ2-6,TRBV6-5,many,TGTGCCAGCAGTTACGGGGTTACTGGGGCCAACGTCCTGACTTTC,CASSYGVTGANVLTF
TRBD1,TRBJ1-5,TRBV2,.,TGTGCCAGCAGTAACAGGGGGTTTCAGCCCCAGCATTTT,CASSNRGFQPQHF
.,TRBJ2-1,TRBV10-3,.,TGTGCCATCAGCTCCCTAGAGATTCTTGGTAATGAGCAGTTCTTC,CAISSLEILGNEQFF
.,TRBJ2-5,TRBV7-9,.,TGTGCCAGCAGCTTAGCGCGAAGCGTGGAGACCCAGTACTTC,CASSLARSVETQYF
.,TRBJ1-2,TRBV7-9,many,TGTGCCAGCAGCTTACTTTGGTCAGGGGAAGCTAACTATGGCTACACCTTC,CASSLLWSGEANYGYTF
TRBD2,TRBJ2-3,TRBV27,many,TGTGCCAGCAGTGCGGGACTAGCGGACAAGCAATTAAGCACAGATACGCAGTATTTT,CASSAGLADKQLSTDTQYF
.,TRBJ1-5,TRBV12-3/TRBV12-4,many,TGTGCCAGCAGCCCATCGGGGGAGAATCAGCCCCAGCATTTT,CASSPSGENQPQHF
.,TRBJ2-7,TRBV6-5,.,TGTGCCAGCAGGAGGGAGGGGGCCTCCTACGAGCAGTACTTC,CASRREGASYEQYF
.,TRBJ2-4,TRBV5-1,many,TGCGCCAGCAGCTTTTCCCTGACGGCGGGGACGAACATTCAGTACTTC,CASSFSLTAGTNIQYF